This T cell receptor (beta chain) was documented in a study of cytomegalovirus exposure and HLA in healthy donors. Study overall: A later analysis reported the 100 to 150 validation repertoires used the same platform as the approximately 660 first-cohort repertoires.

TCRdb's copy holds only in-frame clones and misses some; the assay was immunoSEQ multiplex PCR. In the table there are under 400,000 clones, over 75% of which are singletons. Study results and caveats: A few chains tied to CMV proved CMV antigen-specific in vitro. The study listed around 150 cytomegalovirus-associated TCR beta chains. Later, an analysis found that TCR clusters from the first cohort tended to co-occur in the 120 validation repertoires.

Of note for this clone: The antigen is unknown.

Germline V gives CDR1 SGHRS, CDR2 YFSETQ. CDR3 length: 13 residues. Trimming removed 0 bases at V and 8 bases at J, with 6 bases between. This clonotype was sampled from a man aged 25 to 45 in good health and CMV-seronegative. The V gene is TRBV5-1, the J gene TRBJ1-6; D not resolved. Sequencing was done on a sample of PBMCs. Here the CDR3 reads CASSLALYSPLHF. CDR3 DNA: TGCGCCAGCAGCTTGGCCTTATATTCACCCCTCCACTTT.